Below, 20 T cell receptor beta chains from the same sample are listed, as sequenced in a study of blood T cell repertoires in COVID-19. Generated by immunoSEQ multiplex PCR, the TCRdb table keeps only in-frame clones and is missing some. This table holds a few hundred thousand clones, around 87% found once. Sequencing input: PBMCs or T cells enriched from blood (not recorded which). These receptors were taken from a middle-aged man in a cohort exposed to, infected with or recovered from COVID-19 (not recorded which).

V is TRBV18 and J is TRBJ1-1, with D possibly TRBD1 on 6 matching bases. Germline lookup yields CDR1 KGHSH and CDR2 LQKENI. V shed 3 bases and J shed 1 base, with 9 bases lying between them. The CDR3 covers 14 residues. The CDR3 loop reads CASSPRQANTEAFF. The CDR3 nucleotides read TGTGCCAGCTCACCTCGACAGGCGAACACTGAAGCTTTCTTT.

V usage is TRBV7-2 and J usage is TRBJ2-1, with TRBD1 as a possible D gene (5 bases). CDR3 length equals 16 residues. Germline V gene data show CDR1 as SGHTA and CDR2 as FQGNSA. V gave up 4 bases and J gave up 0 bases, with 13 bases separating them. The CDR3 DNA sequence: TGTGCCAGCAGCTCCCACAGGAGACCCTCCTACAATGAGCAGTTCTTC. Its translation is CASSSHRRPSYNEQFF.

The chain employs TRBV7-2 and TRBJ2-1, with D unresolved. Trimming left V 0 bases short and J 4 bases short, with 7 bases between. This CDR3 contains 14 residues. CDR1 is SGHTA and CDR2 is FQGNSA in the germline V gene. CDR3 amino acids: CASSLAQIYNEQFF. DNA for the CDR3: TGTGCCAGCAGCTTAGCCCAGATTTACAATGAGCAGTTCTTC.

The chain employs TRBV7-9 and TRBJ1-1; D not resolved. The CDR3 has 12 residues. Trimming cost V 2 bases and J 6 bases, with 7 bases left between them. Germline lookup yields CDR1 SEHNR and CDR2 FQNEAQ (reference sequence). The CDR3 bases are TGTGCCAGCAGCTTACGTCGGTCTGAAGCTTTCTTT. Protein sequence: CASSLRRSEAFF.

CDR3 sequence reads: CSASVGDSNYGYTF. The CDR3 region has the DNA TGCAGTGCTAGTGTGGGGGACTCTAACTATGGCTACACCTTC. This chain uses TRBV20-1 with TRBJ1-2, with D maybe TRBD1 (5 bases). The ends were cut back, 3 bases at V and 0 bases at J, with 11 bases in the middle. The CDR3 sequence is 14 residues long. CDR1 and CDR2 from the germline V gene are DFQATT and SNEGSKA (reference sequence).

J is TRBJ1-1 and V is TRBV25-1; 8 bases map to TRBD1. The junction had 9 bases not matched to a gene; V was cut back by 3 bases and J by 6 bases. This CDR3 spans 15 amino acids. The V gene's germline CDR1 is MGHDK and CDR2 SYGVNS. CDR3 nucleotide sequence: TGTGCCAGCAGTGACCCCAGGGGGCTATGGGCTGAAGCTTTCTTT. This translates into CASSDPRGLWAEAFF. Variable domain in full (rest from reference TRBV25-1 and TRBJ1-1): EADIYQTPRYLVIGTGKKITLECSQTMGHDKMYWYQQDPGMELHLIHYSYGVNSTEKGDLSSESTVSRIRTEHFPLTLESARPSHTSQYLCASSDPRGLWAEAFFGQGTRLTVV.

The chain employs TRBV5-1 and TRBJ2-5; a possible D gene is TRBD1 (6 bases). The V end lost 6 bases, the J end lost 2 bases, and 14 bases lay between the germline ends. This CDR3 is 14 amino acids long. The germline CDR1 and CDR2 sequences are SGHRS and YFSETQ. The CDR3 sequence is CASTLGTPQETQYF. Written as DNA, the CDR3 is TGCGCCAGCACTTTAGGGACACCACAAGAGACCCAGTACTTC.

CDR3 DNA sequence: TGTGCCAGCAGCGTACGGACAGGGGGCCTGTATTGCGGGTACTTC. Encoded protein: CASSVRTGGLYCGYF. J is TRBJ2-7 and V is TRBV9; 11 nucleotides align to TRBD1. V shed 1 base, J shed 12 bases, and the junction held 12 bases outside the gene matches. In germline, CDR1 is SGDLS, CDR2 YYNGEE. CDR3 length: 15 residues.

The chain couples TRBV5-1 to TRBJ2-3, with D unclear. In germline, CDR1 is SGHRS, CDR2 YFSETQ. The CDR3 loop spans 11 amino acids. V was clipped by 0 bases and J by 9 bases, with 5 bases between them. Written as DNA, the CDR3 is TGCGCCAGCAGCTTGGAAACAACGCAGTATTTT. Protein: CASSLETTQYF.

CDR3 region: CASSLVAGGADTQYF. The CDR3 region has the DNA TGTGCCAGCAGCTTAGTGGCGGGAGGAGCAGATACGCAGTATTTT. J is TRBJ2-3 and V is TRBV7-6; TRBD2 matches 8 bases. CDR1 is SGHVS and CDR2 is FNYEAQ in the germline V gene. Losses at the gene ends were 1 base for V and 4 bases for J; bases not matched to a gene: 4. This CDR3 spans 15 amino acids.

The V call is TRBV11-2, the J call TRBJ2-1; 7 nucleotides agree with TRBD2. The CDR3 is 16 amino acids. Trimming removed 5 bases from V and 1 base from J; junction bases left unmatched: 8. CDR1 is SGHAT, CDR2 FQNNGV, per germline. The CDR3 DNA reads as TGTGCCAGCAGCCTTCACTCTAGCGGTTCCTACAATGAGCAGTTCTTC. Translation gives CASSLHSSGSYNEQFF. Supplemented by reference TRBV11-2 and TRBJ2-1, the full variable domain reads EAGVAQSPRYKIIEKRQSVAFWCNPISGHATLYWYQQILGQGPKLLIQFQNNGVVDDSQLPKDRFSAERLKGVDSTLKIQPAKLEDSAVYLCASSLHSSGSYNEQFFGPGTRLTVL.

The rearrangement links TRBV5-1 to TRBJ2-2; 7 bases are shared with TRBD2. This CDR3 spans 14 amino acids. V lost 4 bases, J lost 4 bases, and 4 bases stayed unmatched. Germline lookup yields CDR1 SGHRS and CDR2 YFSETQ. The CDR3 sequence is CASSLGTITGELFF. The CDR3 DNA sequence: TGCGCCAGCAGCCTAGGGACTATCACCGGGGAGCTGTTTTTT.

V usage is TRBV5-4 and J usage is TRBJ1-6, with 9 bases identical to TRBD1. V was pared by 4 bases and J by 9 bases, with 5 bases of the junction left unmatched. The CDR3 contains 14 residues. CDR1 and CDR2 (germline): SGHNT, YYREEE (reference sequence). CDR3 DNA: TGTGCCAGCAGCCGGACAGGGGAAAGTTCACCCCTCCACTTT. It codes for CASSRTGESSPLHF.

The chain links TRBV7-3 to TRBJ1-2; 8 nucleotides align to TRBD1. Germline CDR1 is SGHTA and CDR2 is FQGTGA. This CDR3 spans 14 amino acids. V trimming: 5 bases; J trimming: 4 bases; junction bases outside the gene matches: 6. CDR3 residues: CASSETGTGYGYTF. CDR3 nucleotide sequence: TGTGCCAGCAGCGAAACCGGGACAGGCTATGGCTACACCTTC.

This clone was seen once. The chain combines TRBV27 with TRBJ2-7, with 10 bases aligning to TRBD1. This CDR3 comprises 14 residues. Germline CDR1 reads MNHEY; CDR2 reads SMNVEV (reference sequence). V gave up 3 bases and J gave up 6 bases; unmatched junction bases: 5. The CDR3, as DNA: TGTGCCAGCAGTTTCGGGACAGGGGCGTTCGAGCAGTACTTC. It translates to CASSFGTGAFEQYF.

The chain couples TRBV4-2 to TRBJ2-2; maybe TRBD1 (6 bases). The CDR3 extends over 14 amino acids. Germline V gene lookup returns CDR1 LGHNA and CDR2 YNFKEQ. V was cut by 1 base and J by 5 bases, with 8 bases left in between. The chain's CDR3 is CASSQVQGTGELFF. CDR3 DNA sequence: TGTGCCAGCAGCCAAGTTCAGGGGACCGGGGAGCTGTTTTTT.

The J gene is TRBJ1-3, the V gene TRBV9; D gene ambiguous. The germline V and J ends were trimmed by 1 base and 0 bases, with 11 bases remaining between them. CDR1 and CDR2 from the germline V gene are SGDLS and YYNGEE. CDR3 length: 16 amino acids. The CDR3 reads CASSVFSGSSGNTIYF. The CDR3 DNA follows: TGTGCCAGCAGCGTATTTAGCGGGAGCTCTGGAAACACCATATATTTT.

This chain uses TRBV28 with TRBJ1-1; D unclear. Trimming took off 2 bases at V and 3 bases at J, with 13 bases between the two ends. Per germline, CDR1 MDHEN and CDR2 SYDVKM. The length of the CDR3 is 15 residues. In DNA form, the CDR3 reads TGTGCCAGCAGTTTAAGACTCGGAACATACACTGAAGCTTTCTTT. Protein: CASSLRLGTYTEAFF.

The V call is TRBV27, the J call TRBJ2-1; TRBD2 aligns across 8 bases. CDR3 length: 19 amino acids. Germline V gene sequence: CDR1 MNHEY, CDR2 SMNVEV (reference sequence). V was pared by 5 bases and J by 4 bases, with 19 bases of the junction left unmatched. CDR3 DNA sequence: TGTGCCAGCAGTCCCTTTATCTCGGGAGGGCCCGGCCCTTACAATGAGCAGTTCTTC. It encodes CASSPFISGGPGPYNEQFF.

CDR3 amino acids: CASSEKVAGGIYEQYF. The CDR3, as DNA: TGTGCCAGCAGCGAGAAGGTAGCGGGAGGGATCTACGAGCAGTACTTC. This chain links TRBV5-6 with TRBJ2-7, with TRBD2 identical over 11 bases. Germline trimming cut 4 bases from V and 3 bases from J; bases unmatched to any gene: 9. There are 16 residues in the CDR3. The germline CDR1 and CDR2 sequences are SGHDT and YYEEEE.